The clone carrying this T cell receptor (beta chain) turned up a few times. Its target is unknown. An equimolar mix of two oligonucleotides served as the beta constant-region primer for TRBC1 and TRBC2. The ligated cDNA underwent four PCR rounds using SP2 and nested alpha and beta constant-region primers. In TCRdb, the UMI-ligation and nested PCR reads were re-called with MiXCR into one record per CDR3 protein. The table shows over 110,000 distinct CDR3 sequences, with about a fifth occurring only once. These data are taken from a study of naive and memory T cell subsets. Study observations and caveats: Over 95% of naive TCR sequences appeared only once after error correction, unlike memory subsets. Especially in CD8 cells, naive repertoires contained a few larger clonotypes, possibly CD45RA-re-expressing memory cells.

CDR3 length: 16 residues. Germline lookup yields CDR1 DFQATT and CDR2 SNEGSKA (reference sequence). V was trimmed by 3 bases and J by 0 bases, leaving 17 bases between them. CMV status came from CD4+ T cell IFNgamma after overnight CMV lysate stimulation of fresh PBMCs. After CD4 positive bead selection, the CD4-negative fraction gave CD8 T cells. Sequencing was performed on naive CD8+ T cells from blood. The receptor was derived from a human donor in good health. The chain is built from TRBV20-1 and TRBJ1-1; the D is unclear. The CDR3 loop reads CSASVEQVTVNTEAFF. DNA for the CDR3: TGCAGTGCTAGTGTTGAGCAGGTAACGGTGAACACTGAAGCTTTCTTT.